The present T cell receptor beta chain was sequenced within a study of metastatic and nonmetastatic thyroid tumors. Each patient came to thyroid surgery without any prior treatment (of any kind). TCRdb re-called the PCR reads via MiXCR. The data hold about 11,000 clones, with 25% to 30% observed a single time. This clone counts as medium-sized. The TCR sequence derives from a female donor with papillary thyroid cancer or a benign thyroid nodule (not recorded which). Some clones in this sample may be carry-over from other donors' samples. The sequenced sample was tumor tissue.

CDR3 region: CASSRSTGYWRQPQHF. CDR3 coding DNA: TGTGCCAGCAGTAGAAGTACAGGGTATTGGCGTCAGCCCCAGCATTTT. The chain combines TRBV6-2 or TRBV6-3 with TRBJ1-5, with a possible D match to TRBD1 (6 bases). Trimming left V 5 bases short and J 6 bases short, with 20 bases between. The CDR3 runs 16 residues. CDR1 is MNHEY and CDR2 is SVGEGT in the germline V gene.